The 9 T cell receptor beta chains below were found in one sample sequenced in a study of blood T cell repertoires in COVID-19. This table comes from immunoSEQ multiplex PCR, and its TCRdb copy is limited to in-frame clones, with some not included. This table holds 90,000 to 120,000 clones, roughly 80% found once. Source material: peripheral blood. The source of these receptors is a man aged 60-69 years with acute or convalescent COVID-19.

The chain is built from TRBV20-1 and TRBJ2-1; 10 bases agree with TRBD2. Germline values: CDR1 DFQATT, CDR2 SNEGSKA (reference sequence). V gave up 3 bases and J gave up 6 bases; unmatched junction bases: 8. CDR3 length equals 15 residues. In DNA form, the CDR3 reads TGCAGTGCTAGTGACACTAGCGGGGCGGGCAATGAGCAGTTCTTC. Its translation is CSASDTSGAGNEQFF.

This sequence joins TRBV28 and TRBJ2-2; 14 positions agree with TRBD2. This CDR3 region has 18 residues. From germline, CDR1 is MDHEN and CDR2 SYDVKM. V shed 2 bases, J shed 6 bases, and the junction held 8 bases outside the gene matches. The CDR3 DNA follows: TGTGCCAGCAGTTTAGGACTAGCGGGAGGCTCGGGGGCCGGGGAGCTGTTTTTT. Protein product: CASSLGLAGGSGAGELFF.

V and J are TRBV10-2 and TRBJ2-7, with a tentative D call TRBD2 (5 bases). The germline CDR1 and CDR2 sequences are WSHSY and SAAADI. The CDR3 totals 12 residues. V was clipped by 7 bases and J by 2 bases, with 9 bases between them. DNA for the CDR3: TGCGCCAGCACAAGAGGGACCTACGAGCAGTACTTC. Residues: CASTRGTYEQYF.

In nucleotides, the CDR3 is TGCGCCAGCAGCTTGCGCAGGGCTATCTCTGGGGCCAACGTCCTGACTTTC. This translates into CASSLRRAISGANVLTF. V and J are TRBV5-1 and TRBJ2-6, with D possibly matching TRBD1 (5 bases). Germline values: CDR1 SGHRS, CDR2 YFSETQ. This CDR3 has 17 residues. Trimming stripped 1 base from V and 0 bases from J, with 11 bases between.

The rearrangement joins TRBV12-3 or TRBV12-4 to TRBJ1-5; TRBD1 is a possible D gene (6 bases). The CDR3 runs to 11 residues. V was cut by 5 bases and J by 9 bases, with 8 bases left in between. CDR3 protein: CASSLRGPQHF. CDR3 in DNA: TGTGCCAGCAGTCTCAGGGGGCCCCAGCATTTT.

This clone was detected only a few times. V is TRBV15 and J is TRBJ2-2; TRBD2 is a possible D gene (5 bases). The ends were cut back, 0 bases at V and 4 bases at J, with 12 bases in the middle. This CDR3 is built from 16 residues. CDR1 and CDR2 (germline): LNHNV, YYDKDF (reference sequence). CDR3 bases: TGTGCCACCAGCAGAGAGGGCAGCGGAGCCACCGGGGAGCTGTTTTTT. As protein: CATSREGSGATGELFF.

This CDR3 is CATSDLQGDTQYF. The CDR3 nucleotides read TGTGCCACCAGTGATTTGCAGGGAGATACGCAGTATTTT. This rearrangement joins TRBV24-1 to TRBJ2-3; weak D call: TRBD1 (5 bases). CDR1 and CDR2 from the germline V gene are KGHDR and SFDVKD. The CDR3 is 13 residues long. Deletions cut 0 bases from V and 5 bases from J, with 5 bases between.

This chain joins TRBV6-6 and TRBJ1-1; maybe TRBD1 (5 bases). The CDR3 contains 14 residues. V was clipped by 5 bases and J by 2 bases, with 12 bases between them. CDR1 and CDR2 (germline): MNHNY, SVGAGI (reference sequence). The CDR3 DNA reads TGTGCCAGCAGTCCTCGGACATATAACACTGAAGCTTTCTTT. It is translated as CASSPRTYNTEAFF.

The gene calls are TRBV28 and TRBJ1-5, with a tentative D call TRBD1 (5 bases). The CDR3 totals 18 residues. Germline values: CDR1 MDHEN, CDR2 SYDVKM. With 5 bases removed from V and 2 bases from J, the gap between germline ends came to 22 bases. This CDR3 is CASSPQGYDLIGNQPQHF. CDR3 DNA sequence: TGTGCCAGCAGTCCCCAGGGTTACGATCTAATAGGCAATCAGCCCCAGCATTTT. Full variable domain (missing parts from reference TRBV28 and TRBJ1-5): DVKVTQSSRYLVKRTGEKVFLECVQDMDHENMFWYRQDPGLGLRLIYFSYDVKMKEKGDIPEGYSVSREKKERFSLILESASTNQTSMYLCASSPQGYDLIGNQPQHFGDGTRLSIL.